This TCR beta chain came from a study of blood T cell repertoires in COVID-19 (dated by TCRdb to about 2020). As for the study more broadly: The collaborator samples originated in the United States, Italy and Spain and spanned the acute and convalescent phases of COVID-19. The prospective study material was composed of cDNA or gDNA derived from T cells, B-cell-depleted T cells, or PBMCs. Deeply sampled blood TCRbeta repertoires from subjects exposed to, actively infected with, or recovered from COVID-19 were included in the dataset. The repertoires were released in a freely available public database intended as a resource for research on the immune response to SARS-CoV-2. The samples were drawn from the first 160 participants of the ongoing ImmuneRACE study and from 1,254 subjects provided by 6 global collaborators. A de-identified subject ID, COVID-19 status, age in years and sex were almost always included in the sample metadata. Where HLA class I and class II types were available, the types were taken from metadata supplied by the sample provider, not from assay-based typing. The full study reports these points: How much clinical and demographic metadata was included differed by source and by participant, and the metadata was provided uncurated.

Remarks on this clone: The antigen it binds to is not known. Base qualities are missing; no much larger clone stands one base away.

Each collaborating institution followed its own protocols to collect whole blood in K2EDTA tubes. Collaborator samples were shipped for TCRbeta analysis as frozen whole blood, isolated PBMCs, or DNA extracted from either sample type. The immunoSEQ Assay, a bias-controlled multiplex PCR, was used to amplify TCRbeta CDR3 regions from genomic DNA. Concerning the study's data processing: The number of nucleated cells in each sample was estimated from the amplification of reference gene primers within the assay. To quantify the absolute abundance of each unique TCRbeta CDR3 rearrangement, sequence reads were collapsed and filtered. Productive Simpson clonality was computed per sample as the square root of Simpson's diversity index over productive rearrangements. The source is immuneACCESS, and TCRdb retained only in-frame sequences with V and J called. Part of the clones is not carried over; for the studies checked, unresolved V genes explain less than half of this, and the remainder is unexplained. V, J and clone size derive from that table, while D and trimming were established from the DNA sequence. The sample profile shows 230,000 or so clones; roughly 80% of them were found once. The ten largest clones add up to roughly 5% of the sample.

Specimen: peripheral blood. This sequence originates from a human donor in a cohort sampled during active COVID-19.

In nucleotides, the sequence is TGCGCCAGCAGCCAACTGACAGGGGGGAATGAAAAACTGTTTTTT. Its protein is CASSQLTGGNEKLFF. The chain is made from TRBV4-3 and TRBJ1-4, with 9 central nucleotides matching TRBD1. Trimming accounts for 2 bases at V and 5 bases at J, while the number of junction bases matched to no gene is 3. The CDR3 holds 15 amino acids from the cysteine to the phenylalanine. CDR3 DNA only is kept here, 45 bases in frame from base 1. The germline V gene encodes CDR1 LGHNA and CDR2 YSLEER.